The 20 T cell receptor beta chains given below trace back to one sample, sequenced in a study of T cell changes during pregnancy in multiple sclerosis. Produced via immunoSEQ multiplex PCR; TCRdb's table is partial and in-frame only. This repertoire shows approximately 31,000 clones, 90% found once; its top ten account for roughly 0.42%. The sequences come from CD4+ T cells from peripheral blood mononuclear cells, collected in the second trimester of pregnancy. The receptor source for this set is a female donor in good health, enrolled as a control in a pregnancy study.

The chain carries TRBV6-1 and TRBJ2-1; 11 bases line up with TRBD2. The V and J ends lost 6 bases and 9 bases, in that order; junction bases with no gene match: 10. The length of the CDR3 is 15 residues. Germline V CDR1 and CDR2: MNHNS, SASEGT. The CDR3 bases are TGTGCCAGCAGCGCCCTTAGCGGGAGGGAGGGTGAGCAGTTCTTC. It encodes CASSALSGREGEQFF.

This chain uses TRBV18 with TRBJ2-1; 9 bases fit TRBD1. Germline V CDR1 and CDR2: KGHSH, LQKENI. J was trimmed by 9 bases and V by 5 bases; bases with no gene match: 11. The length of the CDR3 is 15 residues. CDR3: CASSARDREAVEQFF. The CDR3 bases are TGTGCCAGCTCAGCCCGGGACAGGGAGGCTGTTGAGCAGTTCTTC.

The genes are TRBV6-1 and TRBJ2-3; 8 bases line up with TRBD2. Trimming cost V 6 bases and J 1 base; bases outside gene matches: 6. Germline V gives CDR1 MNHNS, CDR2 SASEGT. The CDR3 contains 15 residues. The CDR3 loop reads CASSARAGGTDTQYF. As DNA, the CDR3 is TGTGCCAGCAGCGCTAGAGCGGGGGGCACAGATACGCAGTATTTT.

The CDR3 reads CASWQGAYGYTF. The CDR3 bases are TGTGCCAGTTGGCAGGGGGCGTATGGCTACACCTTC. The chain combines TRBV19 with TRBJ1-2; 8 positions match TRBD1. The CDR3 extends over 12 amino acids. The germline V gene encodes CDR1 LNHDA and CDR2 SQIVND (reference sequence). V shed 8 bases, J shed 5 bases, and the junction held 4 bases outside the gene matches.

This clone was detected once. This chain connects TRBV10-3 to TRBJ2-1, with TRBD2 matching over 10 bases. The junction had 10 bases not matched to a gene; V was cut back by 4 bases and J by 7 bases. CDR1 is ENHRY, CDR2 SYGVKD, per germline. The CDR3 contains 16 residues. The CDR3 DNA reads TGTGCCATCAGTGTAGCCAGCGGGGGGGCCCGAAATGAGCAGTTCTTC. It yields the protein CAISVASGGARNEQFF.

V is TRBV5-6 and J is TRBJ1-2; TRBD1 matches 7 bases. From germline, CDR1 is SGHDT and CDR2 YYEEEE. The CDR3 extends over 14 amino acids. V lost 2 bases, J lost 2 bases, and 3 bases stayed unmatched. The CDR3 region has the DNA TGTGCCAGCAGCTTTCCGGACAGGAACTATGGCTACACCTTC. Translation gives CASSFPDRNYGYTF. The complete variable domain, with remaining parts taken from reference TRBV5-6 and TRBJ1-2, reads DAGVTQSPTHLIKTRGQQVTLRCSPKSGHDTVSWYQQALGQGPQFIFQYYEEEERQRGNFPDRFSGHQFPNYSSELNVNALLLGDSALYLCASSFPDRNYGYTFGSGTRLTVV.

CDR3 bases: TGTGCCAGCAGTACTACGGTATCAGACTCCTACGAGCAGTACTTC. This sequence encodes CASSTTVSDSYEQYF. The gene calls are TRBV6-6 and TRBJ2-7; D is unclear. CDR3 length: 15 residues. V lost 5 bases, J lost 0 bases, and 14 bases lay in between. CDR1 is MNHNY and CDR2 is SVGAGI in the germline V gene (reference sequence).

The chain is built from TRBV6-5 and TRBJ2-7; 12 bases align to TRBD2. The CDR3 has 16 amino acids. V gave up 2 bases and J gave up 5 bases; unmatched junction bases: 7. In germline, CDR1 is MNHEY, CDR2 SVGAGI. The CDR3 DNA reads as TGTGCCAGCAGTTACAATCTAGCGGGGGGGACCCACGAGCAGTACTTC. Protein sequence: CASSYNLAGGTHEQYF.

The J gene is TRBJ2-2, the V gene TRBV7-6; TRBD2 agrees at 8 bases. Germline V lookup: CDR1 SGHVS, CDR2 FNYEAQ. V gave up 1 base and J gave up 2 bases; unmatched junction bases: 3. The CDR3 length is 16 residues. The CDR3 nucleotides read TGTGCCAGCAGCTTAGTAGCGGGACATAACACCGGGGAGCTGTTTTTT. Translating it yields CASSLVAGHNTGELFF. Complete variable domain (other parts from reference TRBV7-6 and TRBJ2-2): GAGVSQSPRYKVTKRGQDVALRCDPISGHVSLYWYRQALGQGPEFLTYFNYEAQQDKSGLPNDRFSAERPEGSISTLTIQRTEQRDSAMYRCASSLVAGHNTGELFFGEGSRLTVL.

This chain joins TRBV6-1 and TRBJ2-7, with 8 bases aligning to TRBD1. This CDR3 is built from 12 residues. The trim removed 5 bases at V and 6 bases at J, leaving 3 bases unmatched. Germline V CDR1 and CDR2: MNHNS, SASEGT. The CDR3 loop is CASSWDRREQYF. The CDR3 DNA reads TGTGCCAGCAGTTGGGACAGGCGCGAGCAGTACTTC.

This clone has more than one count but fewer than ten. This chain uses TRBV27 with TRBJ1-6; a weak D match, TRBD1 (6 bases). This CDR3 spans 17 amino acids. CDR1 and CDR2 from the germline V gene are MNHEY and SMNVEV (reference sequence). V gave up 5 bases and J gave up 9 bases, with 23 bases separating them. The CDR3 region is CASSPAPLQGGSSPLHF. In DNA, the CDR3 is TGTGCCAGCAGTCCCGCGCCATTACAGGGTGGCAGTTCACCCCTCCACTTT.

This clone was counted a single time. V and J are TRBV27 and TRBJ1-6; 10 nucleotides match TRBD1. J lost 7 bases, V lost 2 bases, and 5 bases had no gene match. In germline, CDR1 is MNHEY, CDR2 SMNVEV (reference sequence). The CDR3 is made up of 16 amino acids. In nucleotides, the CDR3 is TGTGCCAGCAGTTTAAGCGACAGGGGGCGAAATTCACCCCTCCACTTT. Encoded protein: CASSLSDRGRNSPLHF.

V and J are TRBV10-3 and TRBJ2-2; perhaps TRBD1 as D (6 bases). CDR3 length: 16 amino acids. Deletions cut 9 bases from V and 0 bases from J, with 17 bases between. Germline V gives CDR1 ENHRY, CDR2 SYGVKD. The CDR3 bases are TGTGCCATGAGGGGGAGTATCATCTCGAACACCGGGGAGCTGTTTTTT. Encoded protein: CAMRGSIISNTGELFF.

CDR3 nucleotides: TGTGCCAGCAGTTTAGGGGGCTTCGAGCAGTACTTC. It yields the protein CASSLGGFEQYF. The chain couples TRBV28 to TRBJ2-7; tentative D call: TRBD1 (6 bases). Trimming shortened V by 2 bases and J by 6 bases, and 8 bases separated the two germline ends. The CDR3 consists of 12 residues. Looked up from germline, CDR1 is MDHEN and CDR2 is SYDVKM.

This chain uses TRBV11-2 with TRBJ2-5, with TRBD2 as a possible D gene (6 bases). Germline V gene sequence: CDR1 SGHAT, CDR2 FQNNGV. Trimming took 1 base from V and 7 from J, leaving 25 bases between them. The CDR3 is made up of 18 amino acids. CDR3 in DNA: TGTGCCAGCAGCTTAGTTTTGGAAACGGTGGGGGGTGGAGGGACCCAGTACTTC. Its translation is CASSLVLETVGGGGTQYF.

The V gene is TRBV5-6, the J gene TRBJ2-5, with 9 bases lining up with TRBD1. Trimming removed 6 bases from V and 5 bases from J; junction bases left unmatched: 5. The CDR3 has 13 residues. Germline loops: CDR1 SGHDT, CDR2 YYEEEE. DNA of the CDR3: TGTGCCAGCAACCCGACAGGGGGGGAGACCCAGTACTTC. This codes for CASNPTGGETQYF.

The chain employs TRBV7-6 and TRBJ2-1, with D hard to call. This CDR3 has 13 residues. The V and J ends lost 6 bases and 7 bases respectively, with 13 bases between them. CDR1 and CDR2 (germline): SGHVS, FNYEAQ. Written as DNA, the CDR3 is TGTGCCAGCAGGGGCCCAACCCTTAATGAGCAGTTCTTC. It encodes CASRGPTLNEQFF.

V and J are TRBV7-9 and TRBJ2-7; D gene uncertain. CDR3 size: 16 residues. Trimming shortened V by 2 bases and J by 2 bases, and 16 bases separated the two germline ends. The germline V gene encodes CDR1 SEHNR and CDR2 FQNEAQ (reference sequence). The CDR3 bases are TGTGCCAGCAGCTTACCCCGCGGTAGTGGTGCCTACGAGCAGTACTTC. This gives the protein CASSLPRGSGAYEQYF.

The rearrangement uses TRBV7-8 and TRBJ1-2; TRBD1 is a possible D gene (6 bases). The CDR3 sequence is 16 residues long. V lost 4 bases, J lost 2 bases, and 17 bases lay in between. In germline, CDR1 is SGHVS, CDR2 FQNEAQ. The DNA of the CDR3 is TGTGCCAGCAGCTCCCGGGGGGGGCCAGAAAACTATGGCTACACCTTC. Translation: CASSSRGGPENYGYTF.

The rearrangement links TRBV5-1 to TRBJ1-5; D is perhaps TRBD1 (6 bases). This CDR3 region has 15 residues. CDR1 SGHRS and CDR2 YFSETQ come from the germline V gene. V lost 3 bases and J 0 bases, leaving 10 bases between the germline ends. The CDR3: CASSSRQVSNQPQHF. The CDR3 coding sequence is TGCGCCAGCAGCTCCCGACAGGTTAGCAATCAGCCCCAGCATTTT.